This paragraph reports one T cell receptor (beta chain). The CDR3 covers 14 residues. CDR1 is KGHDR and CDR2 is SFDVKD in the germline V gene. V lost 4 bases to trimming and J lost 4 bases, with 10 bases between them. Original methodology: The assay estimated nucleated cells by amplifying reference gene primers. The assay was immunoSEQ multiplex PCR, and TCRdb's table has in-frame clones only and misses some. The V and J calls and clone size come from that table; D and trimming were worked out from the DNA. The table lists over 95,000 clones, 65% to 85% of them singletons. The data were obtained in a study of blood T cell repertoires in COVID-19. Overall study context: Both acute and convalescent COVID-19 samples were obtained from the United States, Italy and Spain. T cells, B-cell-depleted T cells, or PBMCs provided the cDNA or gDNA that served as material.

The chain combines TRBV24-1 with TRBJ1-3; unclear D gene. The sequence was collected from a man aged 45-60 years with acute or convalescent COVID-19. Sequenced input: peripheral blood. The DNA of the CDR3 is TGTGCCACCAGTGACTCCAGGTACGGAAACACCATATATTTT. It codes for CATSDSRYGNTIYF.